Shown below are 4 T cell receptor beta chains from a single sample sequenced in a study of shared clonotypes between healthy human individuals. Profiling relied on immunoSEQ multiplex PCR, and the TCRdb table lists in-frame clones only, not all of them. Here the sample spans more than 900,000 clones, 75% to 85% being singletons. The sequenced sample consisted of memory CD4+ T cells from PBMCs. The sample's subset: CD45RA-negative fraction. The receptors derive from a man aged 18-30 years in good health. Some clones in this sample may be carry-over from other donors' samples.

The CDR3 loop is CAVQQGNTEAFF. CDR3 coding DNA: TGTGCCGTTCAACAGGGGAACACTGAAGCTTTCTTT. The J gene is TRBJ1-1, the V gene TRBV6-5, with D possibly matching TRBD1 (6 bases). The CDR3 has 12 residues. The ends were cut back, 11 bases at V and 1 base at J, with 11 bases in the middle. The germline CDR1 and CDR2 sequences are MNHEY and SVGAGI.

V and J are TRBV19 and TRBJ2-3, with D hard to call. With 7 bases removed from V and 2 bases from J, the gap between germline ends came to 10 bases. The CDR3 is 13 amino acids. Germline V gene data show CDR1 as LNHDA and CDR2 as SQIVND (reference sequence). CDR3 sequence (DNA): TGTGCCAGTATGGGCTCACACACAGATACGCAGTATTTT. Translation gives CASMGSHTDTQYF.

Turning to this clone: The sample carries other DNA sequences with the same CDR3. J is TRBJ1-3 and V is TRBV5-1, with no clear D. The germline gives CDR1 SGHRS, CDR2 YFSETQ. The V end lost 0 bases, the J end lost 4 bases, and 8 bases lay between the germline ends. The CDR3 length is 14 residues. This CDR3 is CASSLAGVGNTIYF. The DNA for the CDR3 is TGCGCCAGCAGCTTGGCAGGTGTCGGAAACACCATATATTTT. The full variable domain, its missing parts supplied by reference TRBV5-1 and TRBJ1-3, is KAGVTQTPRYLIKTRGQQVTLSCSPISGHRSVSWYQQTPGQGLQFLFEYFSETQRNKGNFPGRFSGRQFSNSRSEMNVSTLELGDSALYLCASSLAGVGNTIYFGEGSWLTVV.

The chain joins TRBV28 to TRBJ1-5; D remains unclear. Germline CDR1 and CDR2: MDHEN and SYDVKM. The germline V and J ends were trimmed by 6 bases and 3 bases, with 9 bases remaining between them. The CDR3 has 13 amino acids. This CDR3 is CASSPGINQPQHF. CDR3 bases: TGTGCCAGCAGCCCAGGAATCAATCAGCCCCAGCATTTT.